This TCR beta chain was identified during a study of blood T cell repertoires in COVID-19. The protocol was immunoSEQ multiplex PCR, while the TCRdb copy is restricted to in-frame clones and leaves out a portion. The repertoire includes roughly 190,000 clones, about four fifths of them detected once, and about 11% sits in the top ten. Germline-derived CDR1 and CDR2 are SGHDT and YYEEEE. V lost 5 bases to trimming and J lost 7 bases; unmatched junction nucleotides: 6. CDR3 length equals 13 residues. V usage is TRBV5-6 and J usage is TRBJ1-1; TRBD1 matches 9 bases. The sequenced sample consisted of PBMCs or T cells enriched from blood (not recorded which). This TCR came from a man aged 40-50 years who had recovered from COVID-19. The CDR3 DNA sequence: TGTGCCAGCAGACCTAGACAGGGGGTTGAAGCTTTCTTT. Translation: CASRPRQGVEAFF.